Listed here are 21 T cell receptor beta chains from one sample, sequenced in a study of blood T cell repertoires in COVID-19. TCRdb's copy holds only in-frame clones and misses some; the assay was immunoSEQ multiplex PCR. Of a few hundred thousand clones detected, 86% appear once; the ten largest clones hold around 2.9%. The specimen was peripheral blood. The receptors originated from a woman aged 25 to 39 with active or convalescent COVID-19.

The chain links TRBV6-5 to TRBJ1-2, with D possibly being TRBD1 (6 bases). Germline CDR1 reads MNHEY; CDR2 reads SVGAGI. This CDR3 is 15 amino acids long. The ends were cut back, 7 bases at V and 2 bases at J, with 17 bases in the middle. In DNA, the CDR3 is TGTGCCAGCACCGAGCTAAGGGGGGGGAACTATGGCTACACCTTC. Its protein is CASTELRGGNYGYTF.

V gene TRBV9 combines with J gene TRBJ1-2, with 10 bases identical to TRBD1. This CDR3 comprises 14 residues. After removal of 4 bases from V and 2 bases from J, the junction contained 2 bases not matched to a gene. Germline CDR1 SGDLS, CDR2 YYNGEE. For the CDR3, the DNA is TGTGCCAGCAGCCGGGGACAGGGGAACTATGGCTACACCTTC. Amino acids: CASSRGQGNYGYTF.

This sequence joins TRBV25-1 and TRBJ2-2; D is unclear. V lost 4 bases and J 6 bases, leaving 9 bases between the germline ends. This CDR3 has 13 amino acids. Germline CDR1 MGHDK, CDR2 SYGVNS. The CDR3 DNA is TGTGCCAGCAGTGTCTCCCTCTCCGGGGAGCTGTTTTTT. It codes for CASSVSLSGELFF.

This clone is a singleton in its sample. The V and J genes are TRBV7-9 and TRBJ2-5; 8 bases match TRBD2. CDR3 size: 13 residues. Germline-derived CDR1 and CDR2 are SEHNR and FQNEAQ (reference sequence). Losses at the gene ends were 7 bases for V and 7 bases for J; bases not matched to a gene: 8. DNA of the CDR3: TGTGCCAGCACCCCGGGGGGGGAAGGGACCCAGTACTTC. As protein: CASTPGGEGTQYF.

This sequence joins TRBV19 and TRBJ1-5; no reliable D call. CDR3 length: 16 amino acids. Trimming stripped 0 bases from V and 2 bases from J, with 11 bases between. CDR1 is LNHDA, CDR2 SQIVND, per germline (reference sequence). CDR3 nucleotide sequence: TGTGCCAGTAGTATAGACGAGGGTCAGGGCAATCAGCCCCAGCATTTT. Translation gives CASSIDEGQGNQPQHF. Full variable domain (outside the CDR3, taken from reference TRBV19 and TRBJ1-5): DGGITQSPKYLFRKEGQNVTLSCEQNLNHDAMYWYRQDPGQGLRLIYYSQIVNDFQKGDIAEGYSVSREKKESFPLTVTSAQKNPTAFYLCASSIDEGQGNQPQHFGDGTRLSIL.

The V and J genes are TRBV30 and TRBJ2-1; unclear D gene. The CDR3 covers 12 residues. Germline values: CDR1 GTSNPN, CDR2 SVGIG (reference sequence). Deletions cut 5 bases from V and 4 bases from J, with 9 bases between. The chain's CDR3 is CAWRSGYNEQFF. CDR3 coding DNA: TGTGCCTGGCGTTCCGGGTACAATGAGCAGTTCTTC.

This clone occurred many times. The chain is built from TRBV7-2 and TRBJ1-2; no clear D. CDR3 length equals 15 residues. From germline, CDR1 is SGHTA and CDR2 FQGNSA. V was shortened by 5 bases and J by 5 bases, with 18 bases between the two germline ends. CDR3 sequence: CASSPPPGQAYGYTF. The DNA for the CDR3 is TGTGCCAGCAGCCCACCCCCCGGCCAGGCGTATGGCTACACCTTC.

The V call is TRBV30, the J call TRBJ2-2, with TRBD2 as a possible D gene (7 bases). The length of the CDR3 is 14 residues. Germline assignment: CDR1 GTSNPN and CDR2 SVGIG (reference sequence). The V end lost 0 bases, the J end lost 6 bases, and 11 bases lay between the germline ends. CDR3 coding DNA: TGTGCCTGGAGTGTACCCGGGGGGCCCGGGGAGCTGTTTTTT. It codes for CAWSVPGGPGELFF.

V usage is TRBV9 and J usage is TRBJ2-3, with 9 bases that match TRBD2. Germline V gene data show CDR1 as SGDLS and CDR2 as YYNGEE. The CDR3 covers 16 residues. Trimming took 0 bases from V and 3 from J; bases not matched to a gene: 5. This chain's CDR3 is CASSVGASGETDTQYF. The CDR3 DNA reads TGTGCCAGCAGCGTAGGAGCTAGCGGGGAGACAGATACGCAGTATTTT.

This sequence joins TRBV18 and TRBJ1-3; D call uncertain. Germline loops: CDR1 KGHSH, CDR2 LQKENI. The V end was cut by 3 bases, the J end by 0 bases, with 27 bases between. The CDR3 length is 21 residues. For the CDR3, the DNA is TGTGCCAGCTCACCGGGGATCAACCTAGGTGGACTTCCCAGCTCTGGAAACACCATATATTTT. Its protein product is CASSPGINLGGLPSSGNTIYF.

Comments on this clone: This sample also contains other DNA sequences that code for the same CDR3. This rearrangement joins TRBV30 to TRBJ1-4, with TRBD1 matching over 7 bases. The CDR3 consists of 13 residues. The germline V gene encodes CDR1 GTSNPN and CDR2 SVGIG (reference sequence). The V and J ends lost 4 bases and 8 bases, in that order; junction bases with no gene match: 7. CDR3 in DNA: TGTGCCTGGAACAGGGGCTTTGGGGAAAAACTGTTTTTT. Its protein product is CAWNRGFGEKLFF.

The V call is TRBV4-3, the J call TRBJ1-4, with a tentative D call TRBD1 (5 bases). Germline values: CDR1 LGHNA, CDR2 YSLEER. The V end was cut by 2 bases, the J end by 0 bases, with 10 bases between. The CDR3 length is 16 residues. CDR3 DNA: TGCGCCAGCAGCCAAAAACGGGGGGCAACTAATGAAAAACTGTTTTTT. It yields the protein CASSQKRGATNEKLFF.

This chain connects TRBV21-1 to TRBJ2-7; the D call TRBD2 from the table was never checked on the DNA. TRBV21-1 is a pseudogene locus. The CDR3 is 19 residues long. The CDR3 is CASSKRWWRTIRVPYEQYF. CDR3 bases: TGTGCCAGCAGCAAAAGGTGGTGGAGGACCATCCGGGTTCCCTACGAGCAGTACTTC.

With respect to this clone: Other DNA variants within this sample encode the same CDR3. The chain combines TRBV5-1 with TRBJ2-5, with 12 nucleotides matching TRBD2. The CDR3 consists of 16 residues. V was pared by 3 bases and J by 1 base, with 4 bases of the junction left unmatched. Germline V lookup: CDR1 SGHRS, CDR2 YFSETQ. CDR3 coding DNA: TGCGCCAGCAGCTCCCTAGCGGGGGGGGGCCAAGAGACCCAGTACTTC. The encoded protein is CASSSLAGGGQETQYF. The variable domain in full, with the rest retrieved from reference TRBV5-1 and TRBJ2-5, is KAGVTQTPRYLIKTRGQQVTLSCSPISGHRSVSWYQQTPGQGLQFLFEYFSETQRNKGNFPGRFSGRQFSNSRSEMNVSTLELGDSALYLCASSSLAGGGQETQYFGPGTRLLVL.

V is TRBV4-3 and J is TRBJ2-1; 10 nucleotides agree with TRBD1. CDR3 length: 14 residues. The germline V gene has CDR1 LGHNA and CDR2 YSLEER. V gave up 1 base and J gave up 9 bases; unmatched junction bases: 3. In DNA, the CDR3 is TGCGCCAGCAGCCAAGGCGGGACAGGGGTTGAGCAGTTCTTC. Encoded protein: CASSQGGTGVEQFF.

The chain links TRBV27 to TRBJ1-2; no reliable D call. CDR3 length equals 13 residues. Trimming removed 8 bases at V and 6 bases at J, with 16 bases between. The germline V gene encodes CDR1 MNHEY and CDR2 SMNVEV (reference sequence). CDR3 DNA sequence: TGTGCCAGCGCTCCCCAGGATACGGATGGCTACACCTTC. Its translation: CASAPQDTDGYTF.

The chain combines TRBV7-9 with TRBJ2-1; D is possibly TRBD1 (5 bases). The germline V gene encodes CDR1 SEHNR and CDR2 FQNEAQ (reference sequence). Trimming removed 2 bases at V and 6 bases at J, with 14 bases between. The CDR3 has 15 amino acids. This CDR3 reads CASSLQGVGRNEQFF. In DNA, the CDR3 is TGTGCCAGCAGCTTACAGGGCGTCGGACGCAATGAGCAGTTCTTC.

This chain uses TRBV28 with TRBJ1-2, with TRBD1 matching 9 bases. Germline V gene lookup returns CDR1 MDHEN and CDR2 SYDVKM. The CDR3 is made up of 14 amino acids. J was trimmed by 2 bases and V by 3 bases; bases with no gene match: 1. The CDR3 DNA reads as TGTGCCAGCAGTTTGGGGACAGGGAACTATGGCTACACCTTC. This translates into CASSLGTGNYGYTF.

The chain carries TRBV19 and TRBJ1-5; TRBD1 aligns across 11 bases. CDR1 is LNHDA and CDR2 is SQIVND in the germline V gene (reference sequence). The CDR3 is 15 amino acids. Trimming removed 1 base from V and 5 bases from J; junction bases left unmatched: 1. CDR3 bases: TGTGCCAGTAGTATAGGGGGACAGGGGGATCAGCCCCAGCATTTT. Its protein is CASSIGGQGDQPQHF.

The V gene is TRBV4-3, the J gene TRBJ1-4; TRBD1 might be the D (5 bases). The V and J ends lost 0 bases and 4 bases respectively, with 18 bases between them. Per the germline V gene, CDR1 is LGHNA and CDR2 is YSLEER. The CDR3 consists of 18 residues. The CDR3 region is CASSQDTGPLRLNEKLFF. Here the CDR3 DNA reads TGCGCCAGCAGCCAAGACACAGGTCCCTTGCGTCTTAATGAAAAACTGTTTTTT.

The CDR3 region is CASSPALAGPQETQYF. The CDR3 nucleotides read TGTGCCAGCAGCCCTGCCTTAGCGGGCCCCCAAGAGACCCAGTACTTC. This chain joins TRBV5-4 and TRBJ2-5; 7 bases fit TRBD2. This CDR3 has 16 residues. CDR1 is SGHNT, CDR2 YYREEE, per germline (reference sequence). Trimming cost V 4 bases and J 1 base; bases outside gene matches: 10.